Detailed here is one T cell receptor beta chain. A single count supports this clonotype. Its binding antigen is unknown. No qualities accompany the bases; no much larger clone lies one base away. Single-read evidence is weak. RNA was extracted using the RNeasy kit, and about 0.5 to 1 ug of the RNA was reverse transcribed with random hexamers. TCR beta CDR3 regions were amplified with the immunoSEQ multiplex PCR assay covering 54 Vbeta and 13 Jbeta segments. To correct PCR amplification bias, a synthetic template baseline was used for both primer optimization and computational correction. From the authors' description of their analysis: Reads were annotated to V, D and J genes according to IMGT and were analyzed with immunoSEQ Analyzer, with only productive sequences retained. Clonality was computed as one minus Shannon entropy normalized by log2 of the number of productive unique sequences. For each patient and control, public and private clones were evaluated within the 100 most prevalent clones. Clones were defined as Susac-specific when absent from the healthy and MS cohorts, from 1,000 to 1,100 published viral clones and from other ImmuneACCESS disease sequences. TCRdb cleaned the public reads at Q25 with fastp, built clones with MiXCR and kept in-frame beta chains. Each entry is one CDR3 protein sequence, shown with its most common DNA and genes. The V and J calls here are based on TCRdb, not the publication. For this sample there are 100,000 to 150,000 distinct CDR3 sequences; around 95% appear just once. 0.085% to 0.09% of the sample is taken by the ten largest.

The data belong to a study of CD8 T cells in Susac syndrome (dated by TCRdb to the late 2010s). Turning to the overall study: Whether CD8+ T cell activation and differentiation in Susac syndrome was antigen driven was tested using repertoire sequencing. General conclusions and limits of the study: The TCR sequencing and HLA analysis was acknowledged to have included a relatively small number of individuals.

As encoded in the germline V gene (reference sequence), CDR1 is LGHDT while CDR2 is YNNKEL. The CDR3 starts with the cysteine, ends with the phenylalanine, and has 13 residues. Only the CDR3 DNA is retained, 39 bases long and in frame from the first base. The trim is 8 bases for V and 4 bases for J, with a gap of 12 bases between the germline ends. High-throughput TCR beta sequencing profiled peripheral blood CD8+ and CD4+ T cells from healthy donors, Susac syndrome patients and multiple sclerosis patients. Healthy donors were included as age- and sex-matched controls. CD8+ TEMRA cells were enriched by FACS, while bulk CD8+ and CD4+ T cells were purified by magnetic negative isolation. Blood was drawn into EDTA tubes, processed within 24 hours, and PBMCs were isolated by density gradient centrifugation. PBMCs intended for TCR sequencing were cryopreserved in liquid nitrogen and were subsequently thawed in a 37 degrees C water bath. The sorted or isolated CD4+, CD8+ and CD8+ TEMRA cells reached a purity of at least 90%.

This receptor was obtained from a human donor in good health. Sequencing was carried out using CD4+ T cells from PBMCs. Recombination joined TRBV3-1 with TRBJ1-5; the D segment cannot be called with confidence. The nucleotides are TGTGCCAGCTCCCCGGACGTAAATCAGCCCCAGCATTTT. Its protein product is CASSPDVNQPQHF.